The rows below give T cell receptor beta chains drawn from one sample of a study of blood T cell repertoires in COVID-19. TCRdb's table, derived via immunoSEQ multiplex PCR, lists solely in-frame clones and lacks some. This sample has over 30,000 clones, with 85% to 95% found just once. The sequenced material came from peripheral blood. The source is a human donor in a cohort sampled during active COVID-19. The CDR3 runs from the conserved cysteine through the conserved F or W. The order of the fields is D gene, V gene, clone size, J gene, CDR3 protein, CDR3 DNA. D genes are given only for firm matches. Rows may omit the clone size; those that give it use once, few, many or a size class.

d_gene: NA
v_gene: TRBV6-5
abundance: NA
j_gene: TRBJ2-5
CDR3aa: CASSYSPGKETQYF
CDR3nt: TGTGCCAGCAGTTACTCGCCAGGGAAAGAGACCCAGTACTTC

d_gene: NA
v_gene: TRBV19
abundance: NA
j_gene: TRBJ1-1
CDR3aa: CASSKFPGRGDTEAFF
CDR3nt: TGTGCCAGTAGTAAGTTCCCAGGGAGGGGGGACACTGAAGCTTTCTTT

d_gene: NA
v_gene: TRBV7-2
abundance: NA
j_gene: TRBJ2-1
CDR3aa: CASSQDIFVLNEQFF
CDR3nt: TGTGCCAGCAGCCAGGACATCTTCGTATTGAATGAGCAGTTCTTC

d_gene: NA
v_gene: TRBV28
abundance: NA
j_gene: TRBJ2-4
CDR3aa: CASSPAGFPAKNIQYF
CDR3nt: TGTGCCAGCAGTCCCGCGGGATTTCCAGCCAAAAACATTCAGTACTTC

d_gene: NA
v_gene: TRBV7-9
abundance: NA
j_gene: TRBJ2-7
CDR3aa: CASSSDRTPSYEQYF
CDR3nt: TGTGCCAGCAGTTCCGACAGGACCCCATCCTACGAGCAGTACTTC

d_gene: TRBD2
v_gene: TRBV7-8
abundance: NA
j_gene: TRBJ2-5
CDR3aa: CASSFRSSGRETQYF
CDR3nt: TGTGCCAGCAGCTTTAGGAGTAGCGGGAGAGAGACCCAGTACTTC

d_gene: TRBD1
v_gene: TRBV7-8
abundance: NA
j_gene: TRBJ2-1
CDR3aa: CASSLVQGAYNEQFF
CDR3nt: TGTGCCAGCAGCTTAGTCCAGGGGGCCTACAATGAGCAGTTCTTC

d_gene: TRBD1
v_gene: TRBV19
abundance: NA
j_gene: TRBJ1-1
CDR3aa: CASKNGQGIAEAFF
CDR3nt: TGTGCCAGTAAGAACGGACAGGGTATCGCTGAAGCTTTCTTT

d_gene: TRBD2
v_gene: TRBV7-2
abundance: NA
j_gene: TRBJ2-7
CDR3aa: CASSSGLVAGEQYF
CDR3nt: TGTGCCAGCAGCTCAGGACTAGTCGCGGGCGAGCAGTACTTC

d_gene: NA
v_gene: TRBV30
abundance: NA
j_gene: TRBJ2-7
CDR3aa: CACAPDRSLEYKQYF
CDR3nt: TGTGCCTGCGCCCCCGACAGGTCCCTGGAATACAAGCAGTACTTC

d_gene: NA
v_gene: TRBV6-5
abundance: few
j_gene: TRBJ1-5
CDR3aa: CASSYWQGLHEPQHF
CDR3nt: TGTGCCAGCAGTTACTGGCAGGGGCTCCATGAGCCCCAGCATTTT

d_gene: TRBD2
v_gene: TRBV6-2/TRBV6-3
abundance: NA
j_gene: TRBJ2-5
CDR3aa: CASSYSSPLAGVGETQYF
CDR3nt: TGTGCCAGCAGTTACTCATCCCCCCTAGCGGGGGTGGGAGAGACCCAGTACTTC

d_gene: NA
v_gene: TRBV28
abundance: NA
j_gene: TRBJ1-1
CDR3aa: CASHSRGGVGTEAFF
CDR3nt: TGTGCCAGCCACTCTCGGGGGGGAGTGGGTACTGAAGCTTTCTTT

d_gene: TRBD2
v_gene: TRBV7-3
abundance: NA
j_gene: TRBJ2-3
CDR3aa: CASSSGRLAFGADTQYF
CDR3nt: TGTGCCAGCAGCTCTGGACGACTAGCGTTTGGTGCAGATACGCAGTATTTT

d_gene: NA
v_gene: TRBV7-9
abundance: NA
j_gene: TRBJ1-1
CDR3aa: CASSFINTQNTEAFF
CDR3nt: TGTGCCAGCAGCTTTATCAACACGCAGAACACTGAAGCTTTCTTT

d_gene: NA
v_gene: TRBV6-6
abundance: once
j_gene: TRBJ2-3
CDR3aa: CASSYPQSTDTQYF
CDR3nt: TGTGCCAGCAGTTACCCACAGAGCACAGATACGCAGTATTTT

d_gene: TRBD2
v_gene: TRBV19
abundance: NA
j_gene: TRBJ2-5
CDR3aa: CASRLAVSETQYF
CDR3nt: TGTGCCAGTAGACTAGCGGTTAGTGAGACCCAGTACTTC

d_gene: NA
v_gene: TRBV25-1
abundance: once
j_gene: TRBJ1-6
CDR3aa: CASSEYGTQNSPLHF
CDR3nt: TGTGCCAGCAGTGAATATGGTACCCAGAACTCACCCCTCCACTTT

d_gene: TRBD1
v_gene: TRBV27
abundance: once
j_gene: TRBJ1-1
CDR3aa: CASSPGQGPEAFF
CDR3nt: TGTGCCAGCAGTCCCGGACAGGGCCCTGAAGCTTTCTTT

d_gene: TRBD1
v_gene: TRBV15
abundance: NA
j_gene: TRBJ2-1
CDR3aa: CATSRAGQEVYNEQFF
CDR3nt: TGTGCCACCAGCAGAGCGGGACAGGAAGTCTACAATGAGCAGTTCTTC

d_gene: TRBD1
v_gene: TRBV19
abundance: NA
j_gene: TRBJ2-7
CDR3aa: CASSTQTGTGFYEQYF
CDR3nt: TGTGCCAGTAGTACTCAAACCGGGACAGGGTTCTACGAGCAGTACTTC

d_gene: NA
v_gene: TRBV5-1
abundance: NA
j_gene: TRBJ2-1
CDR3aa: CASSVDSYNEQFF
CDR3nt: TGCGCCAGCAGCGTCGACAGTTACAATGAGCAGTTCTTC

d_gene: NA
v_gene: TRBV6-2/TRBV6-3
abundance: NA
j_gene: TRBJ2-3
CDR3aa: CASSPDFSDTDTQYF
CDR3nt: TGTGCCAGCAGCCCAGATTTTAGCGACACAGATACGCAGTATTTT

d_gene: TRBD1
v_gene: TRBV15
abundance: once
j_gene: TRBJ1-3
CDR3aa: CATSNPLGTGGENTIYF
CDR3nt: TGTGCCACCAGCAACCCTCTCGGGACAGGGGGCGAGAACACCATATATTTT

d_gene: TRBD2
v_gene: TRBV5-5
abundance: NA
j_gene: TRBJ2-7
CDR3aa: CASNPGLADYEQYF
CDR3nt: TGTGCCAGCAACCCGGGACTAGCGGACTACGAGCAGTACTTC

d_gene: TRBD2
v_gene: TRBV5-1
abundance: NA
j_gene: TRBJ2-3
CDR3aa: CASSRGLADSRTDTQYF
CDR3nt: TGCGCCAGCAGCAGGGGACTAGCGGACTCACGCACAGATACGCAGTATTTT

d_gene: TRBD2
v_gene: TRBV7-3
abundance: NA
j_gene: TRBJ2-5
CDR3aa: CASSPSGRGETQYF
CDR3nt: TGTGCCAGCAGCCCCAGCGGGAGGGGGGAGACCCAGTACTTC

d_gene: TRBD1
v_gene: TRBV28
abundance: NA
j_gene: TRBJ2-7
CDR3aa: CASSLRGTGGIF
CDR3nt: TGTGCCAGCAGTTTACGGGGGACAGGGGGGATCTTC

d_gene: TRBD1
v_gene: TRBV5-6
abundance: NA
j_gene: TRBJ1-2
CDR3aa: CASSQLTFGTGNYGYTF
CDR3nt: TGTGCCAGCAGCCAACTCACGTTTGGGACAGGGAACTATGGCTACACCTTC

d_gene: TRBD1
v_gene: TRBV9
abundance: NA
j_gene: TRBJ2-1
CDR3aa: CASSVGQGADEQFF
CDR3nt: TGTGCCAGCAGCGTCGGACAGGGGGCCGATGAGCAGTTCTTC

d_gene: NA
v_gene: TRBV9
abundance: NA
j_gene: TRBJ2-7
CDR3aa: CASSVDQGTGEQYF
CDR3nt: TGTGCCAGCAGCGTAGACCAGGGGACGGGCGAGCAGTACTTC

d_gene: NA
v_gene: TRBV28
abundance: NA
j_gene: TRBJ1-5
CDR3aa: CASSTGGGGWGNQPQHF
CDR3nt: TGTGCCAGCAGCACGGGGGGAGGAGGGTGGGGTAATCAGCCCCAGCATTTT

d_gene: NA
v_gene: TRBV24-1
abundance: NA
j_gene: TRBJ2-5
CDR3aa: CATSDFRDQPGTQYF
CDR3nt: TGTGCCACCAGTGATTTTCGAGACCAGCCGGGGACCCAGTACTTC

d_gene: TRBD2
v_gene: TRBV4-2
abundance: NA
j_gene: TRBJ2-7
CDR3aa: CASSASTGTSHHEQYF
CDR3nt: TGTGCCAGCAGCGCAAGCACAGGGACTAGTCACCACGAGCAGTACTTC

d_gene: TRBD1
v_gene: TRBV19
abundance: NA
j_gene: TRBJ2-3
CDR3aa: CASSNRGFTDTQYF
CDR3nt: TGTGCCAGTAGTAACAGGGGGTTTACAGATACGCAGTATTTT

d_gene: TRBD1
v_gene: TRBV27
abundance: NA
j_gene: TRBJ1-3
CDR3aa: CASKPRDSSGNTIYF
CDR3nt: TGTGCCAGCAAACCCCGGGACAGCTCTGGAAACACCATATATTTT

d_gene: NA
v_gene: TRBV2
abundance: few
j_gene: TRBJ1-2
CDR3aa: CASSERGARNYGYTF
CDR3nt: TGTGCCAGCAGTGAACGGGGGGCAAGGAACTATGGCTACACCTTC

d_gene: TRBD1
v_gene: TRBV5-8
abundance: NA
j_gene: TRBJ1-3
CDR3aa: CASSFQGDPGNTIYF
CDR3nt: TGTGCCAGCAGCTTTCAGGGGGACCCTGGAAACACCATATATTTT